This T cell receptor (beta chain) emerged from a study of regulatory T cells in long-lasting Graves disease. For TCR beta, libraries came from iRepertoire HTBI primers and Arm-PCR of CDR3 regions. Via MiXCR, TCRdb re-called the multiplex PCR reads, giving one row per CDR3 protein. The data hold 500,000 to 700,000 distinct CDR3 sequences, with around 17% observed a single time. The time point: newly diagnosed GD, antithyroid drugs for less than 3 months. RNA extracted from PBMCs served as the sequencing template. This CDR3 has 16 residues. V was clipped by 7 bases and J by 6 bases; unmatched bases: 15. Germline V gene data show CDR1 as MRHNA and CDR2 as SNTAGT. The same data also contributed to another study, on T cells in Graves' hyperthyroidism and ophthalmopathy. This second report adds: Ophthalmopathy was identified by the model a median about seven months ahead of onset.

The chain couples TRBV6-4 to TRBJ2-7; 10 bases agree with TRBD2. The receptor's source is a woman aged 25 to 39 with Graves disease. The sample consisted of peripheral blood mononuclear cells (PBMCs), taken at new diagnosis, from a patient treated with antithyroid drugs. CDR3 loop: CASTQSSAGGLGEQYF. The CDR3 DNA is TGTGCCAGCACCCAATCATCAGCGGGAGGGTTAGGCGAGCAGTACTTC.